This T cell receptor (beta chain) is from a study of control samples from healthy donors and cancer patients. The table came from immunoSEQ multiplex PCR; TCRdb's copy has only in-frame clones and leaves some out. The sample has around 170,000 clones; roughly 88% are singletons. With V trimmed by 3 bases and J by 5 bases, 3 bases remained unmatched. This CDR3 is 13 amino acids long. Germline lookup yields CDR1 MNHEY and CDR2 SMNVEV (reference sequence). The sample comprised blood. V is TRBV27 and J is TRBJ2-5; 7 bases agree with TRBD2. This receptor was taken from a woman aged 30 to 39 in good health. CDR3 in DNA: TGTGCCAGCAGTTTTCGAGCGGGGGAGACCCAGTACTTC. It is translated as CASSFRAGETQYF.